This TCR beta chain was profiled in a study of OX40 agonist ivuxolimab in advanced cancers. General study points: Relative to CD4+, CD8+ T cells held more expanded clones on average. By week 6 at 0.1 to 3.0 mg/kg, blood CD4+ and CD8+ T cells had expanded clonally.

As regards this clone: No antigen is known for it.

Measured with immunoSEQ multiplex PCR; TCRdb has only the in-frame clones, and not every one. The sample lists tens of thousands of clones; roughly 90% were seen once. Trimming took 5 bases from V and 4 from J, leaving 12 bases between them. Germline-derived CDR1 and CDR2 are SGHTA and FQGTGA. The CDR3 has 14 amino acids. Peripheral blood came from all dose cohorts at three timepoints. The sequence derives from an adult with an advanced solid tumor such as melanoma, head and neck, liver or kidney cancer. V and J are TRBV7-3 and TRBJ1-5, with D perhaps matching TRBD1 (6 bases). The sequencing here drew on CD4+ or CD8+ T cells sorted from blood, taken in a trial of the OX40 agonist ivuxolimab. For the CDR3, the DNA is TGTGCCAGCAGCGACGGGGGGCAAAATCAGCCCCAGCATTTT. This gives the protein CASSDGGQNQPQHF. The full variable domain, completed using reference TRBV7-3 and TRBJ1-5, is GAGVSQTPSNKVTEKGKYVELRCDPISGHTALYWYRQSLGQGPEFLIYFQGTGAADDSGLPNDRFFAVRPEGSVSTLKIQRTERGDSAVYLCASSDGGQNQPQHFGDGTRLSIL.